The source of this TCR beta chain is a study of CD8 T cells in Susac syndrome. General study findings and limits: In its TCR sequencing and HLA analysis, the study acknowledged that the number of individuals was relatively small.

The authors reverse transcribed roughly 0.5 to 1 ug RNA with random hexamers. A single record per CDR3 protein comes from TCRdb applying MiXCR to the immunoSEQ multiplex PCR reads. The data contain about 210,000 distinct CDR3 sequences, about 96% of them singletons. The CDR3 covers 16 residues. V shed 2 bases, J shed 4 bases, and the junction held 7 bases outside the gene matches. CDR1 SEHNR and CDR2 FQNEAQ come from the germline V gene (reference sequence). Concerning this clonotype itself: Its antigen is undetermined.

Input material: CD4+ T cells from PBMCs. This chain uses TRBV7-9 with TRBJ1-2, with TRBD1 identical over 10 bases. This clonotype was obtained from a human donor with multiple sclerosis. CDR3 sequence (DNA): TGTGCCAGCAGCTTACCTCAAGGGACAGGGGTCTATGGCTACACCTTC. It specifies CASSLPQGTGVYGYTF.